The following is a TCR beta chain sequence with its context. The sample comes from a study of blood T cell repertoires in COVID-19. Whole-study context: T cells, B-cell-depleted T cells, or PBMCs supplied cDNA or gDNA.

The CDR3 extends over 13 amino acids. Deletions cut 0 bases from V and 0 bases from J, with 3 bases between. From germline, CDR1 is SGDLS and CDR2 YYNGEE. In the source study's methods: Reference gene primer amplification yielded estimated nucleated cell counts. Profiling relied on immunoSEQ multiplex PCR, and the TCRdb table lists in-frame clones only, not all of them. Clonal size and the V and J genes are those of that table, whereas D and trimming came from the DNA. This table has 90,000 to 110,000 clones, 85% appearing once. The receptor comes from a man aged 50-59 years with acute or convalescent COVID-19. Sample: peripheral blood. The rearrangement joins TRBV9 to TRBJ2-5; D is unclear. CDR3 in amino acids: CASSVANQETQYF. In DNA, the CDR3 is TGTGCCAGCAGCGTAGCTAACCAAGAGACCCAGTACTTC.